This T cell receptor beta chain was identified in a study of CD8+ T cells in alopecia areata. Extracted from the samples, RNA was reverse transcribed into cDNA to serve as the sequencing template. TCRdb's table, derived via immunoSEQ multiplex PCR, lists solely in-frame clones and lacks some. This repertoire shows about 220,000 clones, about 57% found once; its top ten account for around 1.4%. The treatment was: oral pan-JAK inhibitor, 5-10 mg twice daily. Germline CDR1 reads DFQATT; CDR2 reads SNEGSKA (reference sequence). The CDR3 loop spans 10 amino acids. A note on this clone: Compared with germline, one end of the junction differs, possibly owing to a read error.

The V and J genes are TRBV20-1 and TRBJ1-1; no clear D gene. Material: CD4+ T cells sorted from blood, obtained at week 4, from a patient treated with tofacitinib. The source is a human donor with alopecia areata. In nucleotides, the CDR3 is TGCAGTGCAAACCGGGATCAAGGAAAGTTT. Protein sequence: CSANRDQGKF.